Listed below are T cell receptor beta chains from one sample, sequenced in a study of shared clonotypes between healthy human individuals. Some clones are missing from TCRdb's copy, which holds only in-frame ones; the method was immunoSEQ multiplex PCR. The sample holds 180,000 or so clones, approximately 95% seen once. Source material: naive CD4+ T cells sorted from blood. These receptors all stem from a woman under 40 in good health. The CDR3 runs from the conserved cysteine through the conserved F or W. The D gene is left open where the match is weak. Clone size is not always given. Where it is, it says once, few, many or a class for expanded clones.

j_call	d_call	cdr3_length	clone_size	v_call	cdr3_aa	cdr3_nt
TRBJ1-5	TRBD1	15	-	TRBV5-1	CASRAGTGGNQPQHF	TGCGCCAGCAGGGCAGGGACAGGGGGCAATCAGCCCCAGCATTTT
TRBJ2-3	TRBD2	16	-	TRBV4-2	CASSQMEGLAEDTQYF	TGTGCCAGCAGCCAAATGGAGGGACTAGCGGAAGATACGCAGTATTTT
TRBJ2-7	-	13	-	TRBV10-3	CAISEGTPHEQYF	TGTGCCATCAGCGAAGGGACCCCACACGAGCAGTACTTC
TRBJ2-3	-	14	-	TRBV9	CASSAGYPTDTQYF	TGTGCCAGCAGCGCCGGGTACCCCACAGATACGCAGTATTTT
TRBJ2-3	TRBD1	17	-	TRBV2	CASSALGWDRGTDTQYF	TGTGCCAGCAGTGCGCTCGGGTGGGACAGGGGAACAGATACGCAGTATTTT
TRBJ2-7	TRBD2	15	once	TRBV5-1	CASSGPAGAAYEQYF	TGCGCCAGCAGCGGACCAGCGGGAGCAGCTTACGAGCAGTACTTC
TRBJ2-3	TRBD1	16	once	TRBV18	CASSLQTGAIRDTQYF	TGTGCCAGCTCACTCCAGACAGGGGCCATTAGGGATACGCAGTATTTT
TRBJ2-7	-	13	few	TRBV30	CAWRAGPQTEQYF	TGTGCCTGGAGAGCGGGCCCTCAGACCGAGCAGTACTTC
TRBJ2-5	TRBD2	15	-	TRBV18	CASSPPAGGGETQYF	TGTGCCAGCTCACCACCAGCGGGAGGAGGGGAGACCCAGTACTTC
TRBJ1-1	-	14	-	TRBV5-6	CASSLLRLNTEAFF	TGTGCCAGCAGCTTACTGAGGTTGAACACTGAAGCTTTCTTT
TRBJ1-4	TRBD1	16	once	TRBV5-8	CASRHLLGQGDEKLFF	TGTGCCAGCAGGCACCTACTCGGACAGGGGGATGAAAAACTGTTTTTT
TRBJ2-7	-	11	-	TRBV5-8	CASSFLYEQYF	TGTGCCAGCAGCTTTCTCTACGAGCAGTACTTC
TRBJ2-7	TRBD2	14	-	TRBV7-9	CASSLSGSINEQYF	TGTGCCAGCAGCCTTAGCGGGAGTATCAACGAGCAGTACTTC
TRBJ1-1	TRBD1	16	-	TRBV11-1	CASSRTGGLPNTEAFF	TGTGCCAGCAGCCGGACAGGGGGCCTCCCTAACACTGAAGCTTTCTTT
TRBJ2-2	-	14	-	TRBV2	CASSREYVAGELFF	TGTGCCAGCAGTAGAGAGTATGTAGCCGGGGAGCTGTTTTTT